These 20 T cell receptor beta chains came from one sample sequenced in a study of blood T cell repertoires in COVID-19. Assay used: immunoSEQ multiplex PCR; TCRdb lists only in-frame clones, some missing. The top ten hold 4.2% of the sample, which has more than 200,000 clones, 84% seen once. Sequenced material: peripheral blood. All receptors come from a man in his sixties with acute or convalescent COVID-19.

The chain is built from TRBV2 and TRBJ1-1, with D possibly TRBD1 on 6 matching bases. Per the germline V gene, CDR1 is SNHLY and CDR2 is FYNNEI. This CDR3 is built from 17 residues. The V and J ends lost 0 bases and 4 bases respectively, with 18 bases between them. DNA of the CDR3: TGTGCCAGCAGTGAAGCGCTTTTTCGGGAAGGGGGCACTGAAGCTTTCTTT. Encoded protein: CASSEALFREGGTEAFF. The whole variable domain, remainder taken from reference TRBV2 and TRBJ1-1, is EPEVTQTPSHQVTQMGQEVILRCVPISNHLYFYWYRQILGQKVEFLVSFYNNEISEKSEIFDDQFSVERPDGSNFTLKIRSTKLEDSAMYFCASSEALFREGGTEAFFGQGTRLTVV.

The rearrangement links TRBV7-9 to TRBJ2-7; TRBD1 agrees at 8 bases. V was clipped by 5 bases and J by 2 bases; unmatched bases: 11. Germline V gene data show CDR1 as SEHNR and CDR2 as FQNEAQ (reference sequence). The CDR3 is made up of 16 amino acids. In nucleotides, the CDR3 is TGTGCCAGCAGCCGGTACAGGGGGTTATCGACCTACGAGCAGTACTTC. Translated: CASSRYRGLSTYEQYF.

CDR3 in amino acids: CASRRVTRTGNYGYTF. CDR3 in DNA: TGTGCCAGCAGACGAGTGACACGGACAGGGAACTATGGCTACACCTTC. The V and J genes are TRBV5-6 and TRBJ1-2; 8 bases align to TRBD1. CDR1 and CDR2 (germline): SGHDT, YYEEEE. CDR3 length equals 16 residues. V lost 5 bases, J lost 2 bases, and 11 bases stayed unmatched.

This clone was counted a single time. The chain carries TRBV4-3 and TRBJ2-2; TRBD2 agrees at 11 bases. Germline-derived CDR1 and CDR2 are LGHNA and YSLEER. V lost 6 bases to trimming and J lost 2 bases; unmatched junction nucleotides: 5. This CDR3 comprises 16 residues. CDR3 bases: TGCGCCAGCAGAGTAGGGACTAGCGGTAACACCGGGGAGCTGTTTTTT. This encodes CASRVGTSGNTGELFF.

This clone was counted a few times. J is TRBJ1-2 and V is TRBV20-1; D is unresolved. Per the germline V gene, CDR1 is DFQATT and CDR2 is SNEGSKA (reference sequence). V gave up 3 bases and J gave up 5 bases, with 16 bases separating them. The length of the CDR3 is 14 residues. The CDR3 DNA reads TGCAGTGCTAGTTCCGGGGTTAACCTGTATGGCTACACCTTC. Protein sequence: CSASSGVNLYGYTF.

This clone has a handful of counts. The chain joins TRBV15 to TRBJ2-5; a possible D gene is TRBD2 (6 bases). V dropped 1 base and J dropped 4 bases, with 10 bases sitting between them. The CDR3 runs to 14 residues. Germline V CDR1 and CDR2: LNHNV, YYDKDF (reference sequence). The CDR3 sequence: CATSRGTGGETQYF. The DNA for the CDR3 is TGTGCCACCAGCAGAGGGACCGGGGGAGAGACCCAGTACTTC.

The chain recombines TRBV14 with TRBJ2-7; D might be TRBD2 (6 bases). This CDR3 is 15 amino acids long. Germline CDR1 is SGHDN and CDR2 is FVKESK. Deletions cut 2 bases from V and 1 base from J, with 12 bases between. CDR3 sequence: CASSQLPGTSYEQYF. The CDR3 DNA sequence: TGTGCCAGCAGCCAACTACCCGGGACTTCCTACGAGCAGTACTTC.

The genes are TRBV9 and TRBJ2-7; the D gene is possibly TRBD1 (6 bases). The V end was cut by 0 bases, the J end by 0 bases, with 10 bases between. The CDR3 spans 15 residues. The germline gives CDR1 SGDLS, CDR2 YYNGEE. The CDR3 DNA reads TGTGCCAGCAGCGTAGGGTGGGGGCCCTCCTACGAGCAGTACTTC. Amino acids: CASSVGWGPSYEQYF.

CDR3 sequence (DNA): TGTGCCAGCAGTTCTACGGGAGCCAAAAACATTCAGTACTTC. Residues: CASSSTGAKNIQYF. The rearrangement links TRBV28 to TRBJ2-4, with D uncertain. The CDR3 has 14 amino acids. Trimming cost V 4 bases and J 0 bases, with 7 bases left between them. Per the germline V gene, CDR1 is MDHEN and CDR2 is SYDVKM. Variable domain in full (rest from reference TRBV28 and TRBJ2-4): DVKVTQSSRYLVKRTGEKVFLECVQDMDHENMFWYRQDPGLGLRLIYFSYDVKMKEKGDIPEGYSVSREKKERFSLILESASTNQTSMYLCASSSTGAKNIQYFGAGTRLSVL.

This clone was counted only a few times. The CDR3 reads CASSPGQGMEKLFF. The CDR3 DNA reads as TGTGCCAGCAGCCCCGGACAGGGGATGGAGAAACTGTTTTTT. The chain joins TRBV9 to TRBJ1-4; 9 bases align to TRBD1. CDR1 and CDR2 (germline): SGDLS, YYNGEE. With V trimmed by 4 bases and J by 11 bases, 9 bases remained unmatched. The CDR3 covers 14 residues.

This chain connects TRBV20-1 to TRBJ2-7, with TRBD1 matching 10 bases. The ends lost 3 bases at V and 3 bases at J; junction bases unmatched: 2. Germline V gene data show CDR1 as DFQATT and CDR2 as SNEGSKA (reference sequence). CDR3 length equals 13 residues. The chain's CDR3 is CSASGQGVYEQYF. The CDR3 coding sequence is TGCAGTGCTAGTGGACAGGGGGTCTACGAGCAGTACTTC.

The chain carries TRBV28 and TRBJ2-1; 11 bases fit TRBD2. The trim removed 3 bases at V and 8 bases at J, leaving 12 bases unmatched. The CDR3 has 17 amino acids. Germline V gene data show CDR1 as MDHEN and CDR2 as SYDVKM. For the CDR3, the DNA is TGTGCCAGCAGTTTGGGACTAGCGGTAGGGGGGCATCATGAGCAGTTCTTC. Translated: CASSLGLAVGGHHEQFF.

The chain couples TRBV7-9 to TRBJ2-3; TRBD2 agrees at 10 bases. The CDR3 has 13 residues. V trimming: 8 bases; J trimming: 1 base; junction bases outside the gene matches: 0. Germline CDR1 is SEHNR and CDR2 is FQNEAQ (reference sequence). In DNA form, the CDR3 reads TGTGCCAGCGGGACTAGCGGCACAGATACGCAGTATTTT. Its protein product is CASGTSGTDTQYF.

The chain recombines TRBV4-2 with TRBJ1-2, with TRBD1 matching over 7 bases. This CDR3 contains 14 residues. Germline V gene data show CDR1 as LGHNA and CDR2 as YNFKEQ. V gave up 0 bases and J gave up 4 bases; unmatched junction bases: 2. The CDR3 here is CASSQDQGGYGYTF. In DNA form, the CDR3 reads TGTGCCAGCAGCCAAGATCAGGGGGGCTATGGCTACACCTTC.

This clone was counted a single time. The gene calls are TRBV11-2 and TRBJ2-5, with D possibly being TRBD2 (5 bases). The CDR3 is 11 amino acids. Trimming took 5 bases from V and 8 from J, leaving 9 bases between them. Germline V gene data show CDR1 as SGHAT and CDR2 as FQNNGV. CDR3 sequence reads: CASSATGTQYF. In nucleotides, the CDR3 is TGTGCCAGCAGCGCCACGGGAACCCAGTACTTC.

The chain employs TRBV5-1 and TRBJ2-2, with 7 bases identical to TRBD2. Trimming at V came to 1 base and at J to 0 bases, leaving 6 bases not matched to a gene. The CDR3 runs to 17 residues. CDR1 and CDR2 (germline): SGHRS, YFSETQ. DNA of the CDR3: TGCGCCAGCAGCTTGAGTACCGGGACTACGAACACCGGGGAGCTGTTTTTT. Residues: CASSLSTGTTNTGELFF.

J is TRBJ2-7 and V is TRBV4-3, with D perhaps matching TRBD1 (6 bases). The CDR3 extends over 15 amino acids. Trimming pared 0 bases from V and 3 bases from J, leaving 12 bases between. CDR1 and CDR2 from the germline V gene are LGHNA and YSLEER. CDR3 residues: CASSQDEGTSYEQYF. The CDR3 bases are TGCGCCAGCAGCCAAGATGAAGGGACAAGCTACGAGCAGTACTTC.

In DNA form, the CDR3 reads TGTGCCAGCAGCTTAACTCGGACAGGGCCCTACGAGCAGTACTTC. Its protein is CASSLTRTGPYEQYF. The rearrangement links TRBV7-9 to TRBJ2-7; 8 bases fit TRBD1. The CDR3 length is 15 residues. V was clipped by 2 bases and J by 2 bases; unmatched bases: 5. Germline CDR1 and CDR2: SEHNR and FQNEAQ (reference sequence).

This clone was seen just once. In DNA, the CDR3 is TGTGCCTGGAGTTTGGACAGGGGCAATCAGCCCCAGCATTTT. It codes for CAWSLDRGNQPQHF. The chain uses TRBV30 and TRBJ1-5; 8 bases line up with TRBD1. This CDR3 is 14 amino acids long. CDR1 GTSNPN and CDR2 SVGIG come from the germline V gene (reference sequence). V lost 2 bases, J lost 2 bases, and 2 bases stayed unmatched.

V and J are TRBV6-5 and TRBJ1-1, with D possibly being TRBD1 (5 bases). The CDR3 sequence is 13 residues long. Germline V gene data show CDR1 as MNHEY and CDR2 as SVGAGI. Trimming stripped 8 bases from V and 1 base from J, with 11 bases between. The CDR3 reads CASGGSWNTEAFF. The CDR3 bases are TGTGCCAGCGGGGGGTCATGGAACACTGAAGCTTTCTTT.